These 26 T cell receptor beta chains came from one sample sequenced in a study of CD8 T cells in ankylosing spondylitis. TCRdb reprocessed the 5' RACE reads with MiXCR, giving one entry per CDR3 protein. The repertoire holds some 340,000 distinct CDR3 sequences, 14% to 15% seen once, with roughly 1.1% in the top ten. Source material: blood, either unsorted or a sorted T cell fraction (not recorded which). These receptors all come from a male donor with ankylosing spondylitis or in good health (not recorded which).

The V and J genes are TRBV6-2 or TRBV6-3 and TRBJ2-7; D is unclear. CDR3 size: 11 residues. From germline, CDR1 is MNHEY and CDR2 SVGEGT. The germline V and J ends were trimmed by 6 bases and 7 bases, with 10 bases remaining between them. CDR3 region: CASSQAEEQYF. For the CDR3, the DNA is TGTGCCAGCAGCCAGGCCGAAGAGCAGTACTTC.

This sequence joins TRBV3-1 and TRBJ1-2; 7 nucleotides line up with TRBD1. This CDR3 spans 17 amino acids. Per germline, CDR1 LGHDT and CDR2 YNNKEL (reference sequence). The V and J ends lost 6 bases and 2 bases, in that order; junction bases with no gene match: 15. CDR3 loop: CASSQTLAGGQNYGYTF. DNA for the CDR3: TGTGCCAGCAGTCAAACCCTTGCAGGGGGACAAAACTATGGCTACACCTTC.

This chain uses TRBV4-2 with TRBJ2-7, with no clear D. The germline CDR1 and CDR2 sequences are LGHNA and YNFKEQ. The CDR3 covers 15 residues. The V gene lost 3 bases and the J gene lost 2 bases, with 14 bases spanning the gap. Here the CDR3 reads CASSHSDGPAYEQYF. The CDR3 DNA sequence: TGTGCCAGCAGCCATTCCGACGGACCCGCCTACGAGCAGTACTTC.

This clonotype occurred many times. The chain has TRBV5-1 and TRBJ1-4; 7 bases are a match to TRBD1. The junction had 0 bases not matched to a gene; V was cut back by 4 bases and J by 0 bases. Germline V gene data show CDR1 as SGHRS and CDR2 as YFSETQ. The CDR3 runs to 14 residues. CDR3 sequence (DNA): TGCGCCAGCAGCACAGGGGCAACTAATGAAAAACTGTTTTTT. It codes for CASSTGATNEKLFF.

This clonotype was recorded a few times. This chain connects TRBV20-1 to TRBJ2-7; TRBD1 matches 7 bases. The V gene end was trimmed by 6 bases and the J gene end by 2 bases; junction bases not matched to a gene: 10. This CDR3 has 14 amino acids. The V gene's germline CDR1 is DFQATT and CDR2 SNEGSKA (reference sequence). DNA of the CDR3: TGCAGTGCCAATCACCCGGGACAGACCTACGAGCAGTACTTC. The encoded protein is CSANHPGQTYEQYF.

This chain uses TRBV20-1 with TRBJ1-2; a weak D match, TRBD1 (5 bases). Germline CDR1 and CDR2: DFQATT and SNEGSKA (reference sequence). Deletions cut 6 bases from V and 2 bases from J, with 10 bases between. The CDR3 consists of 12 residues. The CDR3 sequence: CSAEQENYGYTF. In DNA form, the CDR3 reads TGCAGTGCAGAACAGGAAAACTATGGCTACACCTTC.

The genes are TRBV9 and TRBJ2-7; 7 nucleotides match TRBD1. The germline V gene encodes CDR1 SGDLS and CDR2 YYNGEE. With 4 bases clipped from V and 0 bases from J, the junction kept 7 bases outside the gene matches. The CDR3 is 15 amino acids. The CDR3 spells CASSPGRQGSYEQYF. The CDR3 bases are TGTGCCAGCAGCCCGGGAAGACAGGGCTCCTACGAGCAGTACTTC.

This clonotype was found a few times. V gene TRBV7-2 combines with J gene TRBJ2-3, with 8 bases fitting TRBD2. The CDR3 has 14 residues. Trimming took 3 bases from V and 7 from J; bases not matched to a gene: 6. CDR1 is SGHTA and CDR2 is FQGNSA in the germline V gene. The CDR3 bases are TGTGCCAGCAGCTTGCGTACTAGCGGTTATACGCAGTATTTT. Amino acids: CASSLRTSGYTQYF. Based on the CDR3 plus reference TRBV7-2 and TRBJ2-3, the full variable domain is GAGVSQSPSNKVTEKGKDVELRCDPISGHTALYWYRQSLGQGLEFLIYFQGNSAPDKSGLPSDRFSAERTGGSVSTLTIQRTQQEDSAVYLCASSLRTSGYTQYFGPGTRLTVL.

The rearrangement links TRBV20-1 to TRBJ2-1; D assignment may be TRBD1 or TRBD2 (5 bases each). Germline CDR1 and CDR2: DFQATT and SNEGSKA (reference sequence). The CDR3 spans 18 residues. V lost 5 bases and J 0 bases, leaving 23 bases between the germline ends. The CDR3 here is CSAGVSWGRTSSYNEQFF. CDR3 DNA: TGCAGTGCTGGGGTTTCGTGGGGGAGAACAAGCTCCTACAATGAGCAGTTCTTC.

This clonotype was detected only a few times. The CDR3 sequence is CASSLLGGGTDTQYF. CDR3 sequence (DNA): TGTGCCAGCAGCCTGCTGGGGGGCGGCACAGATACGCAGTATTTT. This chain links TRBV25-1 with TRBJ2-3, with D perhaps given as TRBD1 or TRBD2 (6 bases each). The CDR3 extends over 15 amino acids. V was cut by 6 bases and J by 1 base, with 14 bases left in between. Germline CDR1 and CDR2: MGHDK and SYGVNS.

This clonotype was observed a few times. V gene TRBV5-5 combines with J gene TRBJ2-1; D is undetermined. Germline CDR1 is SGHKS and CDR2 is YYEKEE (reference sequence). CDR3 length: 13 amino acids. V was trimmed by 4 bases and J by 2 bases, leaving 7 bases between them. The DNA of the CDR3 is TGTGCCAGCAGCCCCCCCACCTACAATGAGCAGTTCTTC. Amino acid sequence: CASSPPTYNEQFF.

This clonotype has only a few counts. The chain recombines TRBV24-1 with TRBJ2-3; TRBD2 is a possible D gene (5 bases). CDR1 and CDR2 (germline): KGHDR, SFDVKD. The CDR3 totals 14 residues. Trimming took 3 bases from V and 3 from J, leaving 9 bases between them. The chain's CDR3 is CATSDDRGTDTQYF. DNA for the CDR3: TGTGCCACCAGTGATGACCGCGGGACAGATACGCAGTATTTT.

This clonotype was counted only a few times. The V gene is TRBV12-3 or TRBV12-4, the J gene TRBJ2-3, with 12 bases aligning to TRBD2. The CDR3 contains 18 residues. J was trimmed by 3 bases and V by 5 bases; bases with no gene match: 12. In nucleotides, the CDR3 is TGTGCCAGCAGTCGACATTCGACTAGCGGGAGTTGGACAGATACGCAGTATTTT. This translates into CASSRHSTSGSWTDTQYF.

This clonotype turned up a few times. The J gene is TRBJ2-3, the V gene TRBV12-3 or TRBV12-4; D may correspond to TRBD1 or TRBD2 (5 bases each). V lost 6 bases and J 5 bases, leaving 15 bases between the germline ends. The CDR3 runs 14 residues. CDR3 bases: TGTGCCAGCAGGAGGGGCAGTAGAGGAGATACGCAGTATTTT. Protein sequence: CASRRGSRGDTQYF.

The chain carries TRBV15 and TRBJ1-3; tentatively, D is TRBD1 (5 bases). This CDR3 contains 18 residues. Trimming took 0 bases from V and 0 from J, leaving 15 bases between them. Germline CDR1 reads LNHNV; CDR2 reads YYDKDF (reference sequence). The CDR3 sequence is CATSREAGEGLSGNTIYF. The CDR3 DNA reads TGTGCCACCAGCAGAGAGGCGGGGGAGGGCCTCTCTGGAAACACCATATATTTT.

This clonotype came up a few times. The CDR3: CASSRGTTPPYEQYF. In nucleotides, the CDR3 is TGTGCCAGCAGTCGCGGGACTACTCCGCCCTACGAGCAGTACTTC. The chain is built from TRBV6-1 and TRBJ2-7; 7 nucleotides match TRBD2. The V segment lost 5 bases and the J segment 2 bases; nucleotides outside the gene matches: 9. The CDR3 runs to 15 residues. Germline CDR1 reads MNHNS; CDR2 reads SASEGT.

This clonotype appeared many times. This chain connects TRBV5-1 to TRBJ2-3; D unclear. The CDR3 consists of 14 residues. V lost 1 base and J lost 6, with 12 bases in between. Germline V gene data show CDR1 as SGHRS and CDR2 as YFSETQ. This CDR3 reads CASSLSVLADTQYF. CDR3 nucleotides: TGCGCCAGCAGCTTGTCAGTTCTCGCGGATACGCAGTATTTT.

The chain employs TRBV3-1 and TRBJ2-1, with D tentatively TRBD1 (5 bases). The CDR3 consists of 12 residues. The V and J ends lost 2 bases and 10 bases respectively, with 9 bases between them. Germline CDR1 and CDR2: LGHDT and YNNKEL (reference sequence). CDR3 DNA: TGTGCCAGCAGCCAATTTGCAGGGGAGCAGTTCTTC. Translation gives CASSQFAGEQFF.

The CDR3 DNA sequence: TGCGCCAGCAGCTTTGGGCCAAACAATGAGCAGTTCTTC. It translates to CASSFGPNNEQFF. V usage is TRBV5-1 and J usage is TRBJ2-1; D is uncertain. The CDR3 has 13 residues. V was pared by 2 bases and J by 5 bases, with 8 bases between. CDR1 is SGHRS and CDR2 is YFSETQ in the germline V gene.

The CDR3 bases are TGTGCCAGCCGTAGAGGGCATCGGGACAGGGGGCGGAGTGAGCAGTTCTTC. This sequence encodes CASRRGHRDRGRSEQFF. V is TRBV12-3 or TRBV12-4 and J is TRBJ2-1, with 12 bases lining up with TRBD1. CDR3 size: 17 residues. Losses at the gene ends were 8 bases for V and 9 bases for J; bases not matched to a gene: 17.

CDR3: CASAPPGQNYGYTF. CDR3 nucleotide sequence: TGTGCCAGCGCCCCCCCCGGACAGAACTATGGCTACACCTTC. This chain connects TRBV6-1 to TRBJ1-2; a weak D match, TRBD1 (6 bases). This CDR3 has 14 residues. From germline, CDR1 is MNHNS and CDR2 SASEGT. V lost 8 bases and J lost 2, with 15 bases in between.

V gene TRBV28 combines with J gene TRBJ1-1, with a tentative D call TRBD1 (5 bases). Trimming stripped 5 bases from V and 7 bases from J, with 14 bases between. Germline V gene data show CDR1 as MDHEN and CDR2 as SYDVKM. This CDR3 has 13 amino acids. The CDR3 DNA reads as TGTGCCAGCAGTGGACCGGGGGAAAATGAAGCTTTCTTT. Translating it yields CASSGPGENEAFF. Variable domain in full (rest from reference TRBV28 and TRBJ1-1): DVKVTQSSRYLVKRTGEKVFLECVQDMDHENMFWYRQDPGLGLRLIYFSYDVKMKEKGDIPEGYSVSREKKERFSLILESASTNQTSMYLCASSGPGENEAFFGQGTRLTVV.

The J gene is TRBJ2-5, the V gene TRBV12-5; D gene unclear. The V gene's germline CDR1 is LGHNT and CDR2 FRNRAP. This CDR3 spans 13 amino acids. The ends were cut back, 5 bases at V and 5 bases at J, with 12 bases in the middle. Written as DNA, the CDR3 is TGTGCTAGTGGTCCGGCGTATTTCGAGACCCAGTACTTC. Amino acids: CASGPAYFETQYF.

This clonotype was counted at least ten times. V gene TRBV7-2 combines with J gene TRBJ2-3, with TRBD2 as a possible D gene (7 bases). V lost 0 bases and J 1 base, leaving 8 bases between the germline ends. This CDR3 is built from 15 residues. Germline lookup yields CDR1 SGHTA and CDR2 FQGNSA. The CDR3 DNA reads as TGTGCCAGCAGCTTAGCGGGGGGGCGCACAGATACGCAGTATTTT. It specifies CASSLAGGRTDTQYF.

This clonotype was recorded a few times. The rearrangement links TRBV5-1 to TRBJ2-1; 8 nucleotides match TRBD2. J lost 6 bases, V lost 1 base, and 9 bases had no gene match. Per germline, CDR1 SGHRS and CDR2 YFSETQ. There are 16 residues in the CDR3. The DNA for the CDR3 is TGCGCCAGCAGCTTGCCCCCAGCGGGAGTCGCCAATGAGCAGTTCTTC. Translating it yields CASSLPPAGVANEQFF.

The chain recombines TRBV4-2 with TRBJ2-1; the match to TRBD1 covers 9 bases. The CDR3 sequence is 15 residues long. The V gene's germline CDR1 is LGHNA and CDR2 YNFKEQ. V gave up 2 bases and J gave up 8 bases; unmatched junction bases: 7. CDR3 coding DNA: TGTGCCAGCAGCCAACCGGGACAGGGAGTGCATGAGCAGTTCTTC. Residues: CASSQPGQGVHEQFF.